The 17 T cell receptor beta chains reported below all come from one sample, sequenced in a study of neurological immune-mediated disorders. Noted time point: longitudinal time-point 1 (baseline). TCRdb itself ran the 5' RACE reads through MiXCR, one entry per CDR3 protein. This table has over 55,000 distinct CDR3 sequences, over 8.5% appearing once. Sequences were obtained from PBMCs. These receptors originate from a male donor with HTLV-1-associated myelopathy (HAM/TSP).

The V call is TRBV20-1, the J call TRBJ2-1; D is unclear. Germline CDR1 and CDR2: DFQATT and SNEGSKA (reference sequence). The CDR3 totals 11 residues. V was clipped by 5 bases and J by 7 bases, with 9 bases between them. In DNA, the CDR3 is TGCAGTGCTGACACTGATAATGAGCAGTTCTTC. Translating gives CSADTDNEQFF.

This clonotype was recorded a few times. A much larger clone is a single base away; this may be a read error. V and J are TRBV24-1 and TRBJ1-2; TRBD1 is a possible D gene (6 bases). Germline V lookup: CDR1 KGHDR, CDR2 SFDVKD. Trimming stripped 6 bases from V and 0 bases from J, with 10 bases between. The CDR3 runs to 14 residues. The chain's CDR3 is CATSRTETNYGYTF. The CDR3 DNA sequence: TGTGCCACCAGTCGGACAGAAACTAACTATGGCTACACCTTC.

At least ten counts were recorded for this clonotype. The rearrangement links TRBV5-1 to TRBJ1-6; 9 bases are a match to TRBD1. CDR1 is SGHRS and CDR2 is YFSETQ in the germline V gene. J was trimmed by 7 bases and V by 3 bases; bases with no gene match: 5. The length of the CDR3 is 15 residues. As DNA, the CDR3 is TGCGCCAGCAGCTCCCGGACAGGGGCAAATTCACCCCTCCACTTT. Translating it yields CASSSRTGANSPLHF.

This clonotype was seen only once. The rearrangement uses TRBV3-1 and TRBJ2-5; D might be TRBD1 or TRBD2, each matching 5 bases. Germline V gene data show CDR1 as LGHDT and CDR2 as YNNKEL (reference sequence). V was clipped by 4 bases and J by 5 bases, with 14 bases between them. The CDR3 length is 14 residues. The CDR3: CASSLRGARETQYF. The CDR3 bases are TGTGCCAGCAGCCTCCGAGGGGCTAGGGAGACCCAGTACTTC.

This clonotype has a count of ten or more. V is TRBV5-1 and J is TRBJ1-2; perhaps TRBD1 as D (6 bases). Trimming took 3 bases from V and 6 from J, leaving 18 bases between them. The CDR3 is 15 residues long. Germline values: CDR1 SGHRS, CDR2 YFSETQ. CDR3 residues: CASSSLPSYRDGYTF. In nucleotides, the CDR3 is TGCGCCAGCAGCTCGCTCCCATCCTACAGGGATGGCTACACCTTC.

Ten or more counts support this clonotype. The chain uses TRBV5-1 and TRBJ1-1; perhaps TRBD1 as D (5 bases). The V gene lost 4 bases and the J gene lost 1 base, with 14 bases spanning the gap. The CDR3 runs to 15 residues. CDR1 and CDR2 from the germline V gene are SGHRS and YFSETQ. CDR3 region: CASSPDGDPNTEAFF. CDR3 DNA: TGCGCCAGCAGCCCGGATGGGGACCCGAACACTGAAGCTTTCTTT.

In its sample, this clonotype was seen many times. This chain joins TRBV2 and TRBJ1-5, with D perhaps matching TRBD1 (5 bases). This CDR3 is 15 amino acids long. The V and J ends lost 6 bases and 2 bases respectively, with 14 bases between them. Germline V gene sequence: CDR1 SNHLY, CDR2 FYNNEI. The CDR3 nucleotides are TGTGCCAGCAGCTTTCAGGGATTGGGCAATCAGCCCCAGCATTTT. Its translation is CASSFQGLGNQPQHF.

The table lists this clonotype with many counts. The chain links TRBV5-1 to TRBJ1-1, with 9 bases aligning to TRBD1. The CDR3 length is 14 residues. Germline-derived CDR1 and CDR2 are SGHRS and YFSETQ. The trim removed 3 bases at V and 4 bases at J, leaving 4 bases unmatched. The CDR3 sequence is CASSSTTGGTEAFF. CDR3 bases: TGCGCCAGCAGCTCAACGACAGGGGGCACTGAAGCTTTCTTT.

This clonotype was seen many times. CDR3 amino acids: CAIRGYGDTYGYTF. As DNA, the CDR3 is TGTGCCATCAGGGGTTATGGGGACACCTATGGCTACACCTTC. The chain couples TRBV10-3 to TRBJ1-2; a possible D gene is TRBD1 (6 bases). V was clipped by 6 bases and J by 4 bases, with 15 bases between them. Germline V gene lookup returns CDR1 ENHRY and CDR2 SYGVKD. This CDR3 has 14 amino acids.

This clonotype was observed at least ten times. The chain combines TRBV11-3 with TRBJ2-5; 7 positions agree with TRBD1. This CDR3 is built from 14 residues. CDR1 SGHNT and CDR2 YENEEA come from the germline V gene. V lost 5 bases to trimming and J lost 5 bases; unmatched junction nucleotides: 8. The CDR3 DNA reads TGTGCCAGCAGCGAACAGGGGAAGGGGGAGACCCAGTACTTC. Translated, it gives CASSEQGKGETQYF.

This clonotype was seen repeatedly, ten times or more. This chain links TRBV4-1 with TRBJ1-2; TRBD1 aligns across 7 bases. Germline assignment: CDR1 MGHRA and CDR2 YSYEKL. The CDR3 length is 19 residues. The junction had 17 bases not matched to a gene; V was cut back by 2 bases and J by 2 bases. The DNA for the CDR3 is TGCGCCAGCAGCCAAATTATATTGTTACAGGGGCGGGAGAACTATGGCTACACCTTC. As protein: CASSQIILLQGRENYGYTF.

In its sample, this clonotype was seen many times. The genes are TRBV5-1 and TRBJ1-1; D remains ambiguous. V lost 0 bases, J lost 9 bases, and 12 bases lay in between. The length of the CDR3 is 13 residues. Germline V gives CDR1 SGHRS, CDR2 YFSETQ. The CDR3 loop is CASSLDRAEQAFF. In DNA, the CDR3 is TGCGCCAGCAGCTTGGATAGGGCAGAGCAAGCTTTCTTT.

This clonotype was seen repeatedly, ten times or more. The V call is TRBV14, the J call TRBJ2-1, with D possibly being TRBD1 or TRBD2 (5 bases each). The CDR3 is 15 residues long. Germline assignment: CDR1 SGHDN and CDR2 FVKESK. The V end lost 5 bases, the J end lost 0 bases, and 11 bases lay between the germline ends. The DNA of the CDR3 is TGTGCCAGCAGCGGGGGACCGAGCTCCTACAATGAGCAGTTCTTC. Protein product: CASSGGPSSYNEQFF.

This clonotype was detected many times. As DNA, the CDR3 is TGCAGTGCTCAAGGAGTAGCGGGGGGGGATGAGGACAAGCAGTTCTTC. Translating gives CSAQGVAGGDEDKQFF. The rearrangement uses TRBV20-1 and TRBJ2-1, with 11 bases aligning to TRBD2. V lost 5 bases, J lost 11 bases, and 17 bases stayed unmatched. Per the germline V gene, CDR1 is DFQATT and CDR2 is SNEGSKA (reference sequence). The CDR3 runs 16 residues.

This clonotype was recorded at least ten times. This sequence joins TRBV9 and TRBJ2-2; D ambiguous. Germline CDR1 is SGDLS and CDR2 is YYNGEE. V lost 0 bases and J 1 base, leaving 7 bases between the germline ends. This CDR3 has 15 residues. The DNA of the CDR3 is TGTGCCAGCAGCGTAGATTCCAGGAACACCGGGGAGCTGTTTTTT. Its translation: CASSVDSRNTGELFF.

This clonotype was seen repeatedly, ten times or more. The chain has TRBV28 and TRBJ1-2, with TRBD1 as a possible D gene (6 bases). V lost 4 bases to trimming and J lost 4 bases, with 13 bases between them. This CDR3 comprises 14 residues. Germline V gene sequence: CDR1 MDHEN, CDR2 SYDVKM. The CDR3 sequence is CASSWGGQGYGYTF. CDR3 sequence (DNA): TGTGCCAGCAGTTGGGGGGGGCAGGGCTATGGCTACACCTTC.

This chain joins TRBV6-5 and TRBJ2-1, with 12 bases fitting TRBD2. Germline assignment: CDR1 MNHEY and CDR2 SVGAGI. CDR3 size: 16 residues. Germline trimming cut 6 bases from V and 7 bases from J; bases unmatched to any gene: 10. CDR3 in amino acids: CASSVRLAGAGNEQFF. For the CDR3, the DNA is TGTGCCAGCAGCGTCCGACTAGCGGGGGCGGGTAATGAGCAGTTCTTC.